These 18 T cell receptor beta chains came from one sample sequenced in a study of T-cell reconstitution after alpha-beta-depleted transplantation in children. Preparing the TCRbeta library involved the use of unique molecular identifiers. TCRdb re-called the PCR reads through MiXCR, storing one row per CDR3 protein. The table lists approximately 1,000,000 distinct CDR3 sequences, about 29% of them singletons. The material was PBMCs, mostly from graft donor cells, obtained 360 days after TCRalphabeta/CD19-depleted stem cell transplant. Source of these receptors: a boy under two years old who had a stem cell transplant for SCID, so the T cells may come from the graft donor.

This clonotype showed up just a few times. The chain carries TRBV27 and TRBJ2-2; 8 bases line up with TRBD1. The V and J ends lost 5 bases and 1 base, in that order; junction bases with no gene match: 3. Germline V gene data show CDR1 as MNHEY and CDR2 as SMNVEV (reference sequence). The CDR3 spans 15 residues. The CDR3 spells CASSRQGRNTGELFF. CDR3 DNA sequence: TGTGCCAGCAGTAGACAGGGGAGGAACACCGGGGAGCTGTTTTTT.

This sequence joins TRBV15 and TRBJ2-1, with 9 bases that match TRBD2. CDR3 length: 16 residues. After removal of 0 bases from V and 6 bases from J, the junction contained 6 bases not matched to a gene. Germline V lookup: CDR1 LNHNV, CDR2 YYDKDF (reference sequence). In DNA form, the CDR3 reads TGTGCCACCAGCAGAGAGGACTCTAGCGGGGTCAATGAGCAGTTCTTC. Its translation is CATSREDSSGVNEQFF.

The CDR3 region is CASSPQYPSRGNTEAFF. As DNA, the CDR3 is TGTGCCAGCAGCCCCCAGTACCCCTCCCGTGGGAACACTGAAGCTTTCTTT. The rearrangement joins TRBV28 to TRBJ1-1; unclear D gene. In germline, CDR1 is MDHEN, CDR2 SYDVKM. V dropped 6 bases and J dropped 1 base, with 21 bases sitting between them. CDR3 length equals 17 residues.

The chain carries TRBV20-1 and TRBJ2-7; D is perhaps TRBD2 (7 bases). The germline V and J ends were trimmed by 5 bases and 4 bases, with 15 bases remaining between them. CDR1 and CDR2 from the germline V gene are DFQATT and SNEGSKA (reference sequence). The CDR3 covers 13 residues. The CDR3 sequence: CSAQWGGEYEQYF. The CDR3 DNA follows: TGCAGTGCTCAGTGGGGGGGCGAGTACGAGCAGTACTTC.

The table lists this clonotype with a count of one. The chain employs TRBV7-3 and TRBJ2-2; 7 bases are shared with TRBD2. CDR1 SGHTA and CDR2 FQGTGA come from the germline V gene. This CDR3 is built from 18 residues. Trimming cost V 5 bases and J 1 base; bases outside gene matches: 13. The CDR3 here is CASSGAPTTSRNTGELFF. DNA of the CDR3: TGTGCCAGCAGCGGAGCCCCGACGACTAGCAGGAACACCGGGGAGCTGTTTTTT.

The chain recombines TRBV3-1 with TRBJ2-1, with TRBD2 matching over 7 bases. The CDR3 runs 14 residues. The J segment lost 12 bases and the V segment lost 0 bases, leaving 8 bases of the junction unmatched. Germline CDR1 and CDR2: LGHDT and YNNKEL (reference sequence). CDR3 coding DNA: TGTGCCAGCAGCCAAGACCAACCGGGACTACCGCAGTTCTTC. This encodes CASSQDQPGLPQFF.

The V gene is TRBV20-1, the J gene TRBJ2-4, with no clear D. CDR3 length: 12 residues. Germline CDR1 reads DFQATT; CDR2 reads SNEGSKA (reference sequence). V lost 6 bases and J lost 3, with 9 bases in between. CDR3 in DNA: TGCAGTGCCTCCATCGGCAAAAACATTCAGTACTTC. This gives the protein CSASIGKNIQYF.

The J gene is TRBJ1-5, the V gene TRBV28; no clear D. The CDR3 is made up of 12 amino acids. The germline CDR1 and CDR2 sequences are MDHEN and SYDVKM. V was shortened by 7 bases and J by 1 base, with 5 bases between the two germline ends. CDR3 amino acids: CASTRSNQPQHF. In DNA form, the CDR3 reads TGTGCCAGCACAAGAAGCAATCAGCCCCAGCATTTT.

The chain is built from TRBV20-1 and TRBJ2-3; TRBD2 agrees at 10 bases. The CDR3 length is 17 residues. The trim removed 2 bases at V and 4 bases at J, leaving 12 bases unmatched. Germline lookup yields CDR1 DFQATT and CDR2 SNEGSKA (reference sequence). In nucleotides, the CDR3 is TGCAGTGCTAGAACCAATCCGGGACTAGCGATGGCAGATACGCAGTATTTT. Its protein is CSARTNPGLAMADTQYF.

In its sample, this clonotype was seen a few times. The CDR3 here is CSAGDRSNTEAFF. The CDR3 nucleotides read TGCAGTGCTGGGGACAGGTCGAACACTGAAGCTTTCTTT. The rearrangement joins TRBV20-1 to TRBJ1-1, with 8 bases fitting TRBD1. In germline, CDR1 is DFQATT, CDR2 SNEGSKA (reference sequence). V shed 5 bases, J shed 1 base, and the junction held 3 bases outside the gene matches. CDR3 size: 13 residues.

Of note for this clonotype: Sequence at one end of the junction differs from germline and may be a read error. V usage is TRBV20-1 and J usage is TRBJ2-1; D is ambiguous. Germline values: CDR1 DFQATT, CDR2 SNEGSKA (reference sequence). The CDR3 extends over 10 amino acids. The CDR3 spells CCAHDNEQFF. The CDR3 DNA reads TGCTGTGCTCATGACAATGAGCAGTTCTTC.

The chain combines TRBV4-3 with TRBJ2-7, with D tentatively TRBD1 or TRBD2 (5 bases each). The germline V and J ends were trimmed by 2 bases and 0 bases, with 23 bases remaining between them. Per the germline V gene, CDR1 is LGHNA and CDR2 is YSLEER. There are 19 residues in the CDR3. CDR3 amino acids: CASSQYSHSRDASSYEQYF. The CDR3 DNA reads as TGCGCCAGCAGCCAATATTCCCACTCCCGGGACGCCAGCTCCTACGAGCAGTACTTC.

In this sample, this clonotype turned up a few times. The chain uses TRBV28 and TRBJ2-2, with unresolved D. Germline V gives CDR1 MDHEN, CDR2 SYDVKM. Between the trimmed V and J ends, which lost 3 bases and 3 bases, there was a span of 11 bases. CDR3 length: 15 amino acids. The CDR3 DNA is TGTGCCAGCAGTTTTGGCATAATTGACACCGGGGAGCTGTTTTTT. Its protein product is CASSFGIIDTGELFF.

This clonotype came up a few times. The chain has TRBV21-1 and TRBJ2-7. TRBV21-1 is an annotated pseudogene. The CDR3 is 14 residues long. The CDR3 loop reads CASSKRSISYEQYF. The CDR3 bases are TGTGCCAGCAGCAAACGGTCGATCTCCTACGAGCAGTACTTC.

This clonotype appeared a few times. V is TRBV18 and J is TRBJ2-1; 8 nucleotides line up with TRBD1. The CDR3 covers 15 residues. Per the germline V gene, CDR1 is KGHSH and CDR2 is LQKENI. With V trimmed by 0 bases and J by 7 bases, 5 bases remained unmatched. In DNA, the CDR3 is TGTGCCAGCTCACCACCGCAGGGGGCGCGAAATGAGCAGTTCTTC. Translation gives CASSPPQGARNEQFF.

This clonotype was detected only a few times. J is TRBJ1-2 and V is TRBV28; TRBD1 matches 9 bases. J gave up 8 bases and V 6 bases, and 13 bases lay outside the gene matches. The CDR3 runs 15 residues. Germline V gene lookup returns CDR1 MDHEN and CDR2 SYDVKM. The chain's CDR3 is CASSPTTGGAAGYTF. CDR3 DNA: TGTGCCAGCAGCCCCACAACAGGGGGCGCCGCGGGCTACACCTTC.

This rearrangement joins TRBV12-3 or TRBV12-4 to TRBJ2-4; the D gene is possibly TRBD1 (8 bases). Trimming left V 1 base short and J 13 bases short, with 20 bases between. This CDR3 has 15 residues. The DNA for the CDR3 is TGTGCCAGCAGTTTAGTTCAGGGGGCAAGCGGGAAACAGTACTTC. Protein sequence: CASSLVQGASGKQYF.

The chain recombines TRBV6-2 or TRBV6-3 with TRBJ2-5; TRBD2 agrees at 9 bases. This CDR3 spans 15 amino acids. Trimming took 8 bases from V and 2 from J; bases not matched to a gene: 9. Germline values: CDR1 MNHEY, CDR2 SVGEGT. CDR3 in DNA: TGTGCCAGCCAAAAACCGGGACTAGCACAAGAGACCCAGTACTTC. Residues: CASQKPGLAQETQYF.